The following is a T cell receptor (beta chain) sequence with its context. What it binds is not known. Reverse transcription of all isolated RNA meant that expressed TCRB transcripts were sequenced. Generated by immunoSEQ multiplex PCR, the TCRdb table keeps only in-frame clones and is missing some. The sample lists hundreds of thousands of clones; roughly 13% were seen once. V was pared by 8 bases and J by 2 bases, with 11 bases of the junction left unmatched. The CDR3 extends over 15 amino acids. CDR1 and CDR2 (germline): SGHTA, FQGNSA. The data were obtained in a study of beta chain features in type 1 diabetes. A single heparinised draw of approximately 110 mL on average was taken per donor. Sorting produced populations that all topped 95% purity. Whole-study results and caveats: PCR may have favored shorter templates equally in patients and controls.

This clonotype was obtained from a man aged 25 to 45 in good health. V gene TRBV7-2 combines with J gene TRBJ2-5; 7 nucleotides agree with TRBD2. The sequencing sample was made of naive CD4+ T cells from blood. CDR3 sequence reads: CASRKAGKSQETQYF. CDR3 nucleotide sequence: TGTGCCAGCCGGAAAGCGGGGAAATCGCAAGAGACCCAGTACTTC.